This T cell receptor beta chain was recovered during a study of cytomegalovirus exposure and HLA in healthy donors. About the research overall: The approximately 700 first-cohort repertoires shared a platform with the approximately 110 validation repertoires, as reported in a later analysis.

The CDR3 is 12 residues long. CDR1 SGHRS and CDR2 YFSETQ come from the germline V gene. Trimming stripped 7 bases from V and 2 bases from J, with 9 bases between. Method: immunoSEQ multiplex PCR; TCRdb's copy keeps in-frame clones and lacks some. The table has some 190,000 clones, around 88% seen once. The genes are TRBV5-1 and TRBJ1-1; tentative D call: TRBD1 (5 bases). The receptor was derived from a woman aged 18-29 years in good health and CMV-seronegative. What was sequenced was PBMCs. The CDR3 bases are TGCGCCAGCGGCGGGGGAAACACTGAAGCTTTCTTT. This encodes CASGGGNTEAFF.